The 20 T cell receptor beta chains below were found in one sample sequenced in a study of early T cells in non-severe SARS-CoV-2 infection. In TCRdb, the 5' RACE reads were re-called with MiXCR into one record per CDR3 protein. The sample contains tens of thousands of distinct CDR3 sequences, approximately 6.1% of which appear only once. Sequenced here: whole blood, sampled at baseline. These receptors all stem from an adult who was a healthcare worker with PCR-confirmed SARS-CoV-2 infection or an uninfected control (not recorded which).

This clonotype was seen more than once but under ten times. The chain carries TRBV7-9 and TRBJ2-1; no firm D call. This CDR3 has 14 residues. Trimming shortened V by 3 bases and J by 8 bases, and 14 bases separated the two germline ends. Germline V gene sequence: CDR1 SEHNR, CDR2 FQNEAQ (reference sequence). This chain's CDR3 is CASSFPTRMDEQFF. DNA for the CDR3: TGTGCCAGCAGCTTTCCGACAAGAATGGATGAGCAGTTCTTC.

The chain links TRBV11-2 to TRBJ1-1, with D uncertain. There are 13 residues in the CDR3. The V end lost 1 base, the J end lost 14 bases, and 17 bases lay between the germline ends. Germline V gives CDR1 SGHAT, CDR2 FQNNGV. CDR3 in amino acids: CASSLGLGSGGFF. The DNA for the CDR3 is TGTGCCAGCAGCTTAGGGCTGGGTAGCGGAGGGTTCTTT.

This clonotype was counted ten times or more. This chain links TRBV19 with TRBJ2-5; TRBD2 matches 11 bases. CDR1 is LNHDA, CDR2 SQIVND, per germline (reference sequence). This CDR3 is 17 amino acids long. Losses at the gene ends were 5 bases for V and 4 bases for J; bases not matched to a gene: 12. In nucleotides, the CDR3 is TGTGCCAGTAGTGCGGGACTAGCGGACCCATGGGGAGAGACCCAGTACTTC. This translates into CASSAGLADPWGETQYF.

This clonotype occurred a few times. One end of the junction fails to match germline, which may point to a read error. The chain is built from TRBV7-3 and TRBJ2-5; 7 bases align to TRBD1. The CDR3 extends over 13 amino acids. Germline loops: CDR1 SGHTA, CDR2 FQGTGA. In DNA form, the CDR3 reads TGTGCCAGCAGCACGACAGGGCGAGAGACCCGGTACTTC. Translating it yields CASSTTGRETRYF.

This clonotype was observed at least ten times. The V call is TRBV6-2 or TRBV6-3, the J call TRBJ1-6; 7 bases agree with TRBD1. The V gene end was trimmed by 5 bases and the J gene end by 0 bases; junction bases not matched to a gene: 10. Germline values: CDR1 MNHEY, CDR2 SVGEGT. The CDR3 loop spans 18 amino acids. The CDR3 DNA sequence: TGTGCCAGCAGTCGCCGGGACAGCTTTAGCTCCTATAATTCACCCCTCCACTTT. The encoded protein is CASSRRDSFSSYNSPLHF.

This clonotype was counted at least ten times. The rearrangement links TRBV7-9 to TRBJ2-1; D not certain. CDR1 and CDR2 from the germline V gene are SEHNR and FQNEAQ (reference sequence). This CDR3 region has 13 residues. The V end was cut by 0 bases, the J end by 10 bases, with 10 bases between. The CDR3 DNA reads as TGTGCCAGCAGCTTAGCGCTTTATCCGGAGCAGTTCTTC. As protein: CASSLALYPEQFF.

V is TRBV3-1 and J is TRBJ2-5; D is uncertain. The germline gives CDR1 LGHDT, CDR2 YNNKEL (reference sequence). Trimming took 8 bases from V and 2 from J, leaving 12 bases between them. There are 13 residues in the CDR3. The CDR3: CASSTYLQETQYF. For the CDR3, the DNA is TGTGCCAGCTCGACTTATCTTCAAGAGACCCAGTACTTC.

This clonotype came up many times. This chain links TRBV7-9 with TRBJ1-4, with D hard to call. V lost 3 bases and J lost 0, with 5 bases in between. The CDR3 runs to 14 residues. CDR1 is SEHNR, CDR2 FQNEAQ, per germline (reference sequence). Here the CDR3 DNA reads TGTGCCAGCAGCTTTCGGACAACTAATGAAAAACTGTTTTTT. This encodes CASSFRTTNEKLFF.

A remark on this clonotype: This sequence may be a read error, since a much larger clone differs from it by one base. Likely a read error: the CDR3 ends without its conserved phenylalanine or tryptophan. This chain links TRBV4-3 with TRBJ2-3; 11 bases map to TRBD1. The CDR3 length is 16 residues. CDR1 is LGHNA, CDR2 YSLEER, per germline. With V trimmed by 2 bases and J by 5 bases, 6 bases remained unmatched. DNA of the CDR3: TGCGCCAGCAGCCAAAGGGACAGGGGGGTTGTAGATACGCAGTATTCT. It is translated as CASSQRDRGVVDTQYS.

The chain links TRBV28 to TRBJ1-3, with 7 nucleotides matching TRBD1. This CDR3 spans 14 amino acids. V gave up 8 bases and J gave up 4 bases; unmatched junction bases: 8. CDR1 is MDHEN and CDR2 is SYDVKM in the germline V gene. The CDR3 sequence: CASFSGTEGNTIYF. CDR3 nucleotide sequence: TGTGCCAGCTTTTCGGGGACAGAAGGAAACACCATATATTTT.

In its sample, this clonotype was seen many times. This rearrangement joins TRBV29-1 to TRBJ2-5, with D uncertain. This CDR3 region has 10 residues. The germline V gene encodes CDR1 SQVTM and CDR2 ANQGSEA. V shed 3 bases and J shed 1 base, with 0 bases lying between them. For the CDR3, the DNA is TGCAGCGTTGACCAAGAGACCCAGTACTTC. Its protein is CSVDQETQYF. Complete variable domain (other parts from reference TRBV29-1 and TRBJ2-5): SAVISQKPSRDICQRGTSLTIQCQVDSQVTMMFWYRQQPGQSLTLIATANQGSEATYESGFVIDKFPISRPNLTFSTLTVSNMSPEDSSIYLCSVDQETQYFGPGTRLLVL.

The table lists this clonotype with many counts. The rearrangement links TRBV20-1 to TRBJ1-5; TRBD1 agrees at 10 bases. CDR1 is DFQATT and CDR2 is SNEGSKA in the germline V gene (reference sequence). CDR3 length equals 17 residues. The ends lost 5 bases at V and 6 bases at J; junction bases unmatched: 16. CDR3 coding DNA: TGCAGTGCTCCCAATACATTCCGGGACAGGGGTGCTCAGCCCCAGCATTTT. Protein product: CSAPNTFRDRGAQPQHF.

The rearrangement uses TRBV30 and TRBJ2-1; weak D call: TRBD2 (7 bases). There are 13 residues in the CDR3. In germline, CDR1 is GTSNPN, CDR2 SVGIG (reference sequence). The V and J ends lost 2 bases and 9 bases respectively, with 14 bases between them. CDR3 protein: CAWSPRGAGEQFF. CDR3 nucleotides: TGTGCCTGGAGTCCCCGGGGGGCGGGTGAGCAGTTCTTC. The full variable domain, in which reference TRBV30 and TRBJ2-1 provide the parts outside the CDR3, is SQTIHQWPATLVQPVGSPLSLECTVEGTSNPNLYWYRQAAGRGLQLLFYSVGIGQISSEVPQNLSASRPQDRQFILSSKKLLLSDSGFYLCAWSPRGAGEQFFGPGTRLTVL.

This clonotype turned up a few times. The V call is TRBV5-6, the J call TRBJ2-4, with 7 bases matching TRBD1. V dropped 0 bases and J dropped 9; count of bases not matched to a gene: 9. Germline CDR1 reads SGHDT; CDR2 reads YYEEEE. CDR3 size: 15 residues. The CDR3, as DNA: TGTGCCAGCAGCTTGGGCTCTACAGGGGTCGGCATTCAGTACTTC. Translating gives CASSLGSTGVGIQYF.

This clonotype appeared many times. This chain connects TRBV2 to TRBJ1-2; D may be TRBD1 (5 bases). The CDR3 runs to 12 residues. From germline, CDR1 is SNHLY and CDR2 FYNNEI. V shed 4 bases and J shed 4 bases, with 7 bases lying between them. The CDR3 nucleotides read TGTGCCAGCAGTGGGGGGAGCTATGGCTACACCTTC. Amino acids: CASSGGSYGYTF.

This clonotype came up a few times. The V gene is TRBV7-8, the J gene TRBJ2-4; 7 positions agree with TRBD1. The CDR3 sequence is 15 residues long. Germline assignment: CDR1 SGHVS and CDR2 FQNEAQ. The ends lost 0 bases at V and 4 bases at J; junction bases unmatched: 3. DNA of the CDR3: TGTGCCAGCAGCTTAGCAGGGACAGCGAAAAACATTCAGTACTTC. Encoded protein: CASSLAGTAKNIQYF.

A few counts support this clonotype. The J gene is TRBJ1-1, the V gene TRBV20-1, with D maybe TRBD1 (5 bases). The CDR3 loop spans 12 amino acids. V lost 7 bases and J lost 3, with 12 bases in between. Germline V gene sequence: CDR1 DFQATT, CDR2 SNEGSKA (reference sequence). CDR3 DNA: TGCAGTGGACGTAGGGGAGACACTGAAGCTTTCTTT. Amino acid sequence: CSGRRGDTEAFF.

This clonotype was seen at least ten times. V and J are TRBV18 and TRBJ2-1, with D perhaps matching TRBD1 (6 bases). Per germline, CDR1 KGHSH and CDR2 LQKENI. The CDR3 runs to 14 residues. Trimming cost V 6 bases and J 8 bases, with 17 bases left between them. This CDR3 is CASSLKQGQHEQFF. As DNA, the CDR3 is TGTGCCAGCTCCTTAAAGCAGGGGCAGCATGAGCAGTTCTTC. The whole variable domain, remainder taken from reference TRBV18 and TRBJ2-1, is NAGVMQNPRHLVRRRGQEARLRCSPMKGHSHVYWYRQLPEEGLKFMVYLQKENIIDESGMPKERFSAEFPKEGPSILRIQQVVRGDSAAYFCASSLKQGQHEQFFGPGTRLTVL.

This clonotype has at least ten counts. This chain joins TRBV12-3 or TRBV12-4 and TRBJ2-1, with a tentative D call TRBD2 (6 bases). The V end lost 2 bases, the J end lost 7 bases, and 15 bases lay between the germline ends. The CDR3 covers 15 residues. The CDR3 nucleotides are TGTGCCAGCAGTTTACGGGAGTCCGGGAGAAATGAGCAGTTCTTC. Protein product: CASSLRESGRNEQFF.

The chain employs TRBV3-1 and TRBJ2-5; 9 bases agree with TRBD2. The CDR3 length is 16 residues. The ends lost 5 bases at V and 1 base at J; junction bases unmatched: 8. In germline, CDR1 is LGHDT, CDR2 YNNKEL (reference sequence). The CDR3 sequence: CASSIRGTSSQETQYF. The CDR3 region has the DNA TGTGCCAGCAGCATAAGGGGGACTAGCAGCCAAGAGACCCAGTACTTC.